The source of this T cell receptor (beta chain) is a study of T-cell memory formation after mild COVID-19 (dated by TCRdb to about 2021). Background on the whole study: Most TCR sequence clusters were specific to one of the two donors. In a couple of donors, T-cell clones that expanded and contracted after mild COVID-19 were tracked by sequencing TCRalpha and TCRbeta repertoires over time. Two young, previously healthy adult volunteers, one female and one male, were included in the cohort. What the work shows at the level of the full study, not this receptor alone: Some responding clones were detected in pre-infection memory, suggesting pre-existing cross-reactive memory T cells joined the SARS-CoV-2 response. Only a couple of mild cases were covered in the study, and larger cohorts including severe cases with pre-infection samples were considered necessary. Balanced CD4/CD8 phenotypes were observed for clones contracting from day 15 to 85, whereas a bias towards CD4+ was observed for a second wave of clones expanding from day 15 to 37. SARS-CoV-2 specificity of the second-wave clones peaking on day 37 was not confirmed. Contracting CD4+ clones turned up mainly in the CM and EM memory subsets, whereas EMRA was where CD8+ clones were enriched.

Sequencing took place on an Illumina NovaSeq 6000. TCRalpha and TCRbeta cDNA libraries were built by 5'RACE with constant-segment primers, adding sample barcodes and unique molecular identifiers. Trizol reagent was used to extract RNA from every sample. Library amplification was performed in two PCR steps, and a second sample barcode and Illumina TruSeq adapters were introduced in the second step. The libraries were sequenced on an Illumina NovaSeq using 2 x 150 bp paired-end reads. Under the source paper's analysis protocol: Reads were demultiplexed and collapsed into UMI-guided consensus sequences with migec v1.2.7. Using mixcr v2.1.11, the UMI consensuses were aligned to TRA and TRB V and J templates and assembled into clonotypes. A clonotype was counted as expanded or contracted only if both edgeR and NoisET called the change significant, with noise models trained on biological replicates. For edgeR calls, the thresholds were a false discovery rate-adjusted p below 0.01 and a log2 fold-change of 1. PCA with hierarchical clustering of max-normalized trajectories of the 1000 most abundant clonotypes was used as exploratory dynamics analysis. Separately sequenced CD4+ and CD8+ repertoires were used to assign the CD4 or CD8 phenotype of responding clones. The raw public reads went through TCRdb reprocessing: fastp at Q25, MiXCR clone calling, in-frame beta chains kept. Entries that share a CDR3 protein sequence are merged under the most common genes and DNA. The V and J calls were determined by TCRdb, not by the authors. The sample profile shows roughly 51,000 distinct CDR3 sequences; approximately 7% of them were found once. In total, the top ten clones hold 1.4% of the sample.

Ficoll-Paque density gradient centrifugation was the method used to isolate PBMCs. Trimming accounts for 4 bases at V and 5 bases at J, while the number of junction bases matched to no gene is 5. The CDR3 numbers 14 residues from cysteine through phenylalanine. CDR3 DNA is the only sequence kept; it has 42 bases, read in frame from the first base. CDR1 and CDR2 were assigned from the germline V gene (reference sequence) as LNHDA and SQIVND. The table lists this clonotype with a few counts. Its antigen specificity is not known. The input lacks base qualities; no much larger clone sits a single base away.

The sequencing input was PBMCs or a T cell subset sorted from them (not recorded which). The sequence was collected from a man aged 18-30 years who had mild COVID-19 (a few samples of this study predate the infection). The sample titles of this study are shuffled in the database, so cell type and time point are left out; the donor was told from shared clones. The sequence links TRBV19 to TRBJ1-1, with 9 junctional bases fitting TRBD1. The nucleotides are TGTGCCAGTAGTAAGGACAGGGGAGGTACTGAAGCTTTCTTT. Translated, it gives CASSKDRGGTEAFF.